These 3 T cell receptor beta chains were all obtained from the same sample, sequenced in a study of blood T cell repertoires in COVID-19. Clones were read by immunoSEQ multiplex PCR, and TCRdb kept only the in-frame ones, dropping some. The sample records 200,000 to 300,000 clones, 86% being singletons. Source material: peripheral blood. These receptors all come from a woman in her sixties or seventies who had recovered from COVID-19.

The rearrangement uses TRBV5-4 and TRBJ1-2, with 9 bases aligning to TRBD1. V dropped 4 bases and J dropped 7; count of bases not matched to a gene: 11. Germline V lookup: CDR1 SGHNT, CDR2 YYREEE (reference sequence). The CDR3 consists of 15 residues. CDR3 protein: CASSIPGQGTGGYTF. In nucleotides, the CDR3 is TGTGCCAGCAGCATACCGGGACAGGGTACGGGTGGCTACACCTTC.

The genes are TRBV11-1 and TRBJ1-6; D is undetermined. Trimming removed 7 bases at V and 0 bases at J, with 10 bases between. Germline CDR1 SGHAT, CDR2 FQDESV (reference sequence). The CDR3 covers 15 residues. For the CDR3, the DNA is TGTGCCAGCAATGACGGGAGCTCCTATAATTCACCCCTCCACTTT. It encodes CASNDGSSYNSPLHF.

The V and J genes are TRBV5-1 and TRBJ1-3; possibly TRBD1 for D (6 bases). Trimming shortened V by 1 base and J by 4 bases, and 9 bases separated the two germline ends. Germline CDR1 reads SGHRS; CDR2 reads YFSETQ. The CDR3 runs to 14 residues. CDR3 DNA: TGCGCCAGCAGCTTGAATACAGGGGGAAACACCATATATTTT. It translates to CASSLNTGGNTIYF.